This TCR beta chain was recovered during a study of T cells in Graves' hyperthyroidism and ophthalmopathy. Ophthalmopathy cases met thresholds of Clinical Activity Score at least 3, NOSPECS grade at least 4 and duration under 3 months. The source material, RNA transcripts, was used to amplify TCR beta CDR3 regions. During a first-round RT-PCR of the TCR CDR3, the HTBI primer set was used. TCRdb analysed the multiplex PCR reads with MiXCR anew, one entry per CDR3 protein. The table records more than 350,000 distinct CDR3 sequences, about 15% of them present only once. This clonotype was recorded many times. This CDR3 spans 15 amino acids. Per the germline V gene, CDR1 is LGHDT and CDR2 is YNNKEL (reference sequence). Trimming took off 0 bases at V and 5 bases at J, with 14 bases between the two ends.

This receptor was taken from a woman aged 55-70 years with Graves' ophthalmopathy. This sequence joins TRBV3-1 and TRBJ2-7; D remains ambiguous. Sequencing was done on a sample of blood. DNA of the CDR3: TGTGCCAGCAGCCAAGATCAAGTAGGGATAGACGAGCAGTACTTC. As protein: CASSQDQVGIDEQYF.